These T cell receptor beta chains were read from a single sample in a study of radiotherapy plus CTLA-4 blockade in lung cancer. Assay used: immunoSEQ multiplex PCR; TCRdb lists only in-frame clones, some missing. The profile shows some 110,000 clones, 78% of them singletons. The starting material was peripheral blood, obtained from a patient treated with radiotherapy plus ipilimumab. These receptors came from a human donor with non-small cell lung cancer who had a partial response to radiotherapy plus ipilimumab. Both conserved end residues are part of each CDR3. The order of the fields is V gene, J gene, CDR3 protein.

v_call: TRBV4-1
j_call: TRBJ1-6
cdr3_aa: CASSQEGTGVTPLHF

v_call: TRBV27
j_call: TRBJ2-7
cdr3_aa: CASSPAGQSRYEQYF

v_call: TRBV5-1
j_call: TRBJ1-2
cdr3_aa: CASSAGQLSSYGYTF

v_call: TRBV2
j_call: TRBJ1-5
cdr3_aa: CASSEVAGGFQPQHF

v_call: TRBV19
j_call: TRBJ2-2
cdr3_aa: CASRRGLVAGELFF

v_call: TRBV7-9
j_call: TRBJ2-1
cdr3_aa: CASSSPRGGAYNEQFF

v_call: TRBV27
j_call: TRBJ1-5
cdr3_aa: CASSFLGQGQPQHF

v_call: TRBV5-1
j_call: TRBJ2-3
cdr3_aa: CASSAGDRANTQYF

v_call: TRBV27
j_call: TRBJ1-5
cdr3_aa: CASSPQDRGNQPQHF

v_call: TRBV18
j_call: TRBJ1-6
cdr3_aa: CASSTGTGGPGRNSPLHF

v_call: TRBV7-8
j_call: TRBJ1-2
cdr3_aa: CASSPGDYGYTF

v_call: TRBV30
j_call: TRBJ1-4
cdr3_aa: CAWGPRGATNEKLFF

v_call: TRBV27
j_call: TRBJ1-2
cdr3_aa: CASSSATGTYGYTF

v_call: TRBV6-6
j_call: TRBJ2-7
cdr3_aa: CASRAGGYEQYF

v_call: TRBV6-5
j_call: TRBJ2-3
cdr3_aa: CASSYYRVDTQYF

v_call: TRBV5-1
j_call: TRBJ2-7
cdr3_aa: CASSPRDNQVEQYF

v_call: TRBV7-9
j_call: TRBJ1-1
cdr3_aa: CASSLQGSLTEAFF

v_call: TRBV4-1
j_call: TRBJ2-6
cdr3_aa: CASSPRTGQVLTSSGANVLTF

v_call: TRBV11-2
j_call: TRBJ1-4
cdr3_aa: CASRHLRGFNEKLFF

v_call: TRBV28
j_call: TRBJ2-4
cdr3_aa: CASSSTGFNIQYF

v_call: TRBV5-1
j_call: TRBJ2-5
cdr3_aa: CASSAGARDQETQYF

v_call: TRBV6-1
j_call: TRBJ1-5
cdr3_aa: CASSGDLLQPQHF

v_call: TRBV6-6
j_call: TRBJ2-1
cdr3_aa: CASSSGNEQFF

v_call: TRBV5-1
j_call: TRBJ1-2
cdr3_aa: CASSPESITGSYGYTF

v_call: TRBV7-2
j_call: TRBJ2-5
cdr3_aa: CASSFGQLEAQYF

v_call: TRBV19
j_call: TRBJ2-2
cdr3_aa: CASAGGFDTGELFF

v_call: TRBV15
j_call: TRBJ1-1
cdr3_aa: CATSSRDISEAFF

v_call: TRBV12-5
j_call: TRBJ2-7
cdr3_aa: CASGLVLLVQGQTYEQYF